This is a list of T cell receptor beta chains from one sample in a study of blood T cell repertoires in COVID-19. Profiled with immunoSEQ multiplex PCR; TCRdb holds only in-frame clones, not every one. The table has roughly 70,000 clones, around four fifths seen once. The source material was peripheral blood. The receptors stem from a man in his 60s with acute or convalescent COVID-19. CDR3s include the opening cysteine and the closing phenylalanine or tryptophan. D genes are given only for firm matches. For some rows the clone size is stated as once, few or many, or as a class when expanded; others skip it.

. | TRBJ2-1 | TRBD2 | TRBV4-1 | TGCGCCAGCAGCGCCCACGCGGGGGGGCTTAATGAGCAGTTCTTC | CASSAHAGGLNEQFF
. | TRBJ1-5 | . | TRBV12-3/TRBV12-4 | TGTGCCAGCAGTCATGATCAGAATCAGCCCCAGCATTTT | CASSHDQNQPQHF
. | TRBJ1-1 | . | TRBV10-3 | TGTGCCATCTTGGGCTCCATGAACACTGAAGCTTTCTTT | CAILGSMNTEAFF
. | TRBJ2-7 | . | TRBV3-1/TRBV3-2 | TGTGCCAGCAGCCAAGATGACCCGGGGGACTTGACCTACGAGCAGTACTTC | CASSQDDPGDLTYEQYF
many | TRBJ2-5 | TRBD1 | TRBV10-3 | TGTGCCATCAGCCGCCAAGGTGACAGGGCCGGGGAGACCCAGTACTTC | CAISRQGDRAGETQYF
. | TRBJ2-5 | TRBD1 | TRBV28 | TGTGCCAGCAGCCTCTCACAGGGGTCTAGGGAGACCCAGTACTTC | CASSLSQGSRETQYF
. | TRBJ2-3 | . | TRBV20-1 | TGCAGTGCTAGTGACCCGAGTAAGACAGGATTAGATACGCAGTATTTT | CSASDPSKTGLDTQYF
. | TRBJ2-5 | . | TRBV2 | TGTGCCAGCAGTGAAGCCCGGCCAGGAGGAGAGACCCAGTACTTC | CASSEARPGGETQYF
. | TRBJ2-1 | TRBD1 | TRBV19 | TGTGCCAGTTGGACAGGGGGCGAGGTGGATGAGCAGTTCTTC | CASWTGGEVDEQFF
. | TRBJ2-6 | . | TRBV18 | TGTGCCAGCTCACCCGGGAGGGGGCTTACTGGGGCCAACGTCCTGACTTTC | CASSPGRGLTGANVLTF
. | TRBJ2-3 | TRBD2 | TRBV7-3 | TGTGCCAGCAGCAGAGCGGGAGGGCCCGGGGAAGATACGCAGTATTTT | CASSRAGGPGEDTQYF
. | TRBJ1-3 | . | TRBV2 | TGTGCCAGCAGTGAACTCAGGGGAGCCGGAAACACCATATATTTT | CASSELRGAGNTIYF